This passage covers 27 T cell receptor beta chains from one sample sequenced in a study of cytomegalovirus exposure and HLA in healthy donors. It was with 60 Vbeta and 13 Jbeta primers that the PCR ran. The assay was immunoSEQ multiplex PCR, and TCRdb's table has in-frame clones only and misses some. The sample includes fewer than 130,000 clones, around two thirds seen only once; the top ten take more than 2%. The specimen sequenced was PBMCs. The receptors shown here come from a man in his fifties or sixties in good health and CMV-seropositive.

This clone was seen once. V is TRBV11-2 and J is TRBJ1-3; possible D gene TRBD1, 5 bases. The CDR3 is 15 amino acids. Between the trimmed V and J ends, which lost 0 bases and 2 bases, there was a span of 8 bases. Germline V gene lookup returns CDR1 SGHAT and CDR2 FQNNGV. The DNA for the CDR3 is TGTGCCAGCAGCTTAGAACTCAGGGCTGGAAACACCATATATTTT. This sequence encodes CASSLELRAGNTIYF.

V and J are TRBV7-3 and TRBJ2-3; TRBD2 is a possible D gene (5 bases). Trimming took 10 bases from V and 3 from J, leaving 20 bases between them. Germline values: CDR1 SGHTA, CDR2 FQGTGA. The CDR3 totals 15 residues. In DNA form, the CDR3 reads TGTGCCACCTCGGAGCGTCCGACTACAACAGATACGCAGTATTTT. It encodes CATSERPTTTDTQYF.

The rearrangement joins TRBV30 to TRBJ1-1; 7 nucleotides agree with TRBD1. Germline loops: CDR1 GTSNPN, CDR2 SVGIG (reference sequence). This CDR3 comprises 13 residues. J gave up 6 bases and V 3 bases, and 7 bases lay outside the gene matches. The CDR3 nucleotides are TGTGCCTGGAGCCGGCAGGGGGTCTCTGAAGCTTTCTTT. Encoded protein: CAWSRQGVSEAFF.

This chain joins TRBV2 and TRBJ2-7; possible D gene TRBD2, 5 bases. Germline CDR1 and CDR2: SNHLY and FYNNEI. The CDR3 is 13 residues long. V lost 6 bases, J lost 4 bases, and 13 bases lay in between. This CDR3 is CASSGLNSYEQYF. CDR3 sequence (DNA): TGTGCCAGCAGCGGACTTAACAGTTACGAGCAGTACTTC.

The rearrangement links TRBV20-1 to TRBJ1-1; D perhaps matches TRBD1 (5 bases). The CDR3 extends over 11 amino acids. V dropped 3 bases and J dropped 7 bases, with 9 bases sitting between them. Germline CDR1 is DFQATT and CDR2 is SNEGSKA (reference sequence). Written as DNA, the CDR3 is TGCAGTGCTAGTAGCAGGGATGAAGCTTTCTTT. Translation: CSASSRDEAFF.

Details on this clone: The same CDR3 arises from other DNA sequences in this sample as well. The chain has TRBV2 and TRBJ2-1; D may be TRBD2 (6 bases). The germline V gene encodes CDR1 SNHLY and CDR2 FYNNEI. Between the trimmed V and J ends, which lost 6 bases and 8 bases, there was a span of 8 bases. This CDR3 contains 11 residues. CDR3 sequence reads: CASRGGDEQFF. Here the CDR3 DNA reads TGTGCCAGCAGGGGGGGTGATGAGCAGTTCTTC.

The chain recombines TRBV19 with TRBJ1-2; no definite D call. CDR3 length: 15 residues. The germline V gene encodes CDR1 LNHDA and CDR2 SQIVND (reference sequence). The V end lost 9 bases, the J end lost 0 bases, and 17 bases lay between the germline ends. The CDR3 DNA sequence: TGTGCCAGGAGGTTAGGAGGGCCTACTAACTATGGCTACACCTTC. Amino acid sequence: CARRLGGPTNYGYTF.

This chain joins TRBV6-1 and TRBJ1-2; D call uncertain. Trimming took off 1 base at V and 7 bases at J, with 10 bases between the two ends. Germline V gene lookup returns CDR1 MNHNS and CDR2 SASEGT. This CDR3 spans 13 amino acids. As DNA, the CDR3 is TGTGCCAGCAGTGAAGTGTTAATCGGTGGCTACACCTTC. Translating gives CASSEVLIGGYTF.

CDR3 coding DNA: TGCAGCGTTGAAACAGATAGCTCCTACAATGAGCAGTTCTTC. It translates to CSVETDSSYNEQFF. The chain joins TRBV29-1 to TRBJ2-1; D gene unclear. Germline-derived CDR1 and CDR2 are SQVTM and ANQGSEA. V gave up 2 bases and J gave up 0 bases, with 8 bases separating them. This CDR3 contains 14 residues.

CDR3 nucleotides: TGTGCCAGCTCACCACAAAGCGGCGCCTTGGACGAGCAGTACTTC. Its translation is CASSPQSGALDEQYF. The chain combines TRBV18 with TRBJ2-7; a possible D gene is TRBD2 (5 bases). The CDR3 sequence is 15 residues long. Trimming took off 1 base at V and 5 bases at J, with 15 bases between the two ends. CDR1 KGHSH and CDR2 LQKENI come from the germline V gene.

This clone turned up a few times. V usage is TRBV4-2 and J usage is TRBJ2-3; D gene uncertain. This CDR3 contains 15 residues. V was cut by 0 bases and J by 2 bases, with 9 bases left in between. Germline CDR1 reads LGHNA; CDR2 reads YNFKEQ. The DNA for the CDR3 is TGTGCCAGCAGCCAAGATTTGCGAATCACAGATACGCAGTATTTT. It codes for CASSQDLRITDTQYF.

This clone has more than one count but fewer than ten. V usage is TRBV4-1 and J usage is TRBJ1-6; a possible D gene is TRBD1 (6 bases). V gave up 2 bases and J gave up 6 bases, with 20 bases separating them. Looked up from germline, CDR1 is MGHRA and CDR2 is YSYEKL. The length of the CDR3 is 18 residues. CDR3: CASSQFARGLDFNSPLHF. The CDR3 nucleotides are TGCGCCAGCAGCCAATTTGCGCGGGGGCTTGATTTTAATTCACCCCTCCACTTT.

This clone was seen a single time. V usage is TRBV4-2 and J usage is TRBJ1-3, with 7 bases matching TRBD1. There are 17 residues in the CDR3. CDR1 is LGHNA and CDR2 is YNFKEQ in the germline V gene. The trim removed 0 bases at V and 4 bases at J, leaving 9 bases unmatched. CDR3 sequence (DNA): TGTGCCAGCAGCCAAGACCCCTACAGGGGTAGCGGAAACACCATATATTTT. This codes for CASSQDPYRGSGNTIYF.

The chain links TRBV5-1 to TRBJ2-7; TRBD2 agrees at 8 bases. The CDR3 sequence is 14 residues long. The V gene end was trimmed by 4 bases and the J gene end by 2 bases; junction bases not matched to a gene: 5. The germline gives CDR1 SGHRS, CDR2 YFSETQ. The CDR3 DNA is TGCGCCAGCAGCATTACTAGCGGCCCCTACGAGCAGTACTTC. Encoded protein: CASSITSGPYEQYF.

V usage is TRBV7-2 and J usage is TRBJ2-6; no clear D gene. V was shortened by 3 bases and J by 0 bases, with 15 bases between the two germline ends. Germline V CDR1 and CDR2: SGHTA, FQGNSA. This CDR3 is 18 amino acids long. CDR3 sequence: CASSFRQLVRSGANVLTF. DNA for the CDR3: TGTGCCAGCAGCTTCCGACAATTAGTGCGCTCTGGGGCCAACGTCCTGACTTTC.

The chain recombines TRBV5-1 with TRBJ1-3, with a weak D call TRBD1 (6 bases). The germline V gene has CDR1 SGHRS and CDR2 YFSETQ. V was clipped by 3 bases and J by 3 bases, with 10 bases between them. The CDR3 runs 14 residues. The CDR3 region is CASSYGTNGNTIYF. The CDR3 region has the DNA TGCGCCAGCAGCTACGGGACAAATGGAAACACCATATATTTT. The variable domain in full, completed from reference TRBV5-1 and TRBJ1-3, reads KAGVTQTPRYLIKTRGQQVTLSCSPISGHRSVSWYQQTPGQGLQFLFEYFSETQRNKGNFPGRFSGRQFSNSRSEMNVSTLELGDSALYLCASSYGTNGNTIYFGEGSWLTVV.

This clone was observed a few times. The chain is built from TRBV5-4 and TRBJ2-1, with 8 bases identical to TRBD2. Trimming cost V 2 bases and J 5 bases; bases outside gene matches: 6. Germline V gene sequence: CDR1 SGHNT, CDR2 YYREEE (reference sequence). CDR3 size: 15 residues. CDR3 coding DNA: TGTGCCAGCAGCTTAACTAGCGGAGGGGACAATGAGCAGTTCTTC. Translating it yields CASSLTSGGDNEQFF. Looking up the rest from reference TRBV5-4 and TRBJ2-1 gives the full variable domain: ETGVTQSPTHLIKTRGQQVTLRCSSQSGHNTVSWYQQALGQGPQFIFQYYREEENGRGNFPPRFSGLQFPNYSSELNVNALELDDSALYLCASSLTSGGDNEQFFGPGTRLTVL.

This clone was seen a few times. The chain links TRBV19 to TRBJ1-5; D gene ambiguous. The CDR3 runs to 15 residues. Trimming took off 2 bases at V and 0 bases at J, with 8 bases between the two ends. The germline gives CDR1 LNHDA, CDR2 SQIVND (reference sequence). CDR3 DNA sequence: TGTGCCAGTAGTATAAGTACATTTAGCAATCAGCCCCAGCATTTT. It encodes CASSISTFSNQPQHF.

The chain links TRBV4-1 to TRBJ1-4; TRBD1 agrees at 8 bases. CDR1 and CDR2 from the germline V gene are MGHRA and YSYEKL. This CDR3 spans 15 amino acids. Trimming cost V 4 bases and J 8 bases; bases outside gene matches: 9. As DNA, the CDR3 is TGCGCCAGCAGCCGCCTACAGGGGGAATTAGAAAAACTGTTTTTT. It is translated as CASSRLQGELEKLFF.

The chain links TRBV7-6 to TRBJ2-7; the match to TRBD1 covers 8 bases. The J segment lost 2 bases and the V segment lost 0 bases, leaving 3 bases of the junction unmatched. The CDR3 covers 15 residues. The germline V gene encodes CDR1 SGHVS and CDR2 FNYEAQ. The CDR3 DNA reads as TGTGCCAGCAGCTTAGCCGGGACAGGAACCTACGAGCAGTACTTC. This gives the protein CASSLAGTGTYEQYF.

The table lists this clone with a count of one. The chain employs TRBV2 and TRBJ2-1, with 9 bases fitting TRBD2. Trimming took 8 bases from V and 8 from J; bases not matched to a gene: 13. The V gene's germline CDR1 is SNHLY and CDR2 FYNNEI. This CDR3 contains 15 residues. This CDR3 reads CASSLTGLAYYEQFF. In DNA, the CDR3 is TGTGCCAGCTCGCTTACGGGACTAGCTTACTATGAGCAGTTCTTC.

This clone was recorded a few times. V usage is TRBV4-1 and J usage is TRBJ1-2, with D perhaps TRBD1 (5 bases). The germline V gene encodes CDR1 MGHRA and CDR2 YSYEKL. The V and J ends lost 8 bases and 3 bases respectively, with 19 bases between them. CDR3 length: 15 residues. The CDR3 here is CASRPVQGRDYGYTF. CDR3 sequence (DNA): TGCGCCAGCCGACCCGTCCAGGGTCGCGACTATGGCTACACCTTC.

The genes are TRBV15 and TRBJ1-5; possibly TRBD1 for D (6 bases). The CDR3 has 14 residues. V lost 7 bases, J lost 2 bases, and 12 bases lay in between. Germline V gene lookup returns CDR1 LNHNV and CDR2 YYDKDF (reference sequence). The CDR3 loop is CATKGGMGNQPQHF. CDR3 coding DNA: TGTGCCACCAAAGGGGGTATGGGCAATCAGCCCCAGCATTTT.

The CDR3 DNA follows: TGTGCCAGCGGACAGGGCCTTACAACTAATGAAAAACTGTTTTTT. It codes for CASGQGLTTNEKLFF. The rearrangement joins TRBV19 to TRBJ1-4; TRBD1 matches at 8 bases. The V gene's germline CDR1 is LNHDA and CDR2 SQIVND (reference sequence). This CDR3 spans 15 amino acids. V dropped 9 bases and J dropped 0; count of bases not matched to a gene: 6.

This clone was seen a handful of times. V gene TRBV9 combines with J gene TRBJ2-1; TRBD1 aligns across 9 bases. J gave up 9 bases and V 4 bases, and 5 bases lay outside the gene matches. The CDR3 totals 13 residues. Germline V CDR1 and CDR2: SGDLS, YYNGEE. CDR3 DNA sequence: TGTGCCAGCAGCAACACAGGGGGCACTGAGCAGTTCTTC. Residues: CASSNTGGTEQFF.

The rearrangement joins TRBV10-1 to TRBJ2-3; 9 bases are a match to TRBD2. This CDR3 spans 16 amino acids. V lost 3 bases, J lost 0 bases, and 4 bases stayed unmatched. Germline-derived CDR1 and CDR2 are WNHNN and SYGVQD (reference sequence). CDR3 in DNA: TGCGCCAGCAGTGAAAGACTAGCGGAGAGCACAGATACGCAGTATTTT. It encodes CASSERLAESTDTQYF.

J is TRBJ2-7 and V is TRBV6-1; D gene uncertain. The CDR3 totals 13 residues. V was clipped by 8 bases and J by 0 bases, with 11 bases between them. Germline V CDR1 and CDR2: MNHNS, SASEGT. The CDR3 region is CASLRLGSYEQYF. CDR3 nucleotide sequence: TGTGCCAGCCTTCGACTGGGCTCCTACGAGCAGTACTTC.